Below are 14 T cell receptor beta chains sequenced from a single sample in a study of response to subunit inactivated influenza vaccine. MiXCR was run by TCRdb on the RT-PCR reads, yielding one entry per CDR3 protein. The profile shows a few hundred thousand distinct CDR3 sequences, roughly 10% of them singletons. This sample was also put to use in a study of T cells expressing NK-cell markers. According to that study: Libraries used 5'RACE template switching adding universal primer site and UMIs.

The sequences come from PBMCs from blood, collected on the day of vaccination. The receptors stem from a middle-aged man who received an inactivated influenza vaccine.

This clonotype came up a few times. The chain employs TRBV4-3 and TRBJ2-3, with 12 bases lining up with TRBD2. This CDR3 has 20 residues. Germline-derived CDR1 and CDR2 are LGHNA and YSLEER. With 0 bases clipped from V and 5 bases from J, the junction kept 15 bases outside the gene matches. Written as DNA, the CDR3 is TGCGCCAGCAGCCAAGAAGGGATCCGACTAGCGGGAGTCTTTGGAGATACGCAGTATTTT. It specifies CASSQEGIRLAGVFGDTQYF.

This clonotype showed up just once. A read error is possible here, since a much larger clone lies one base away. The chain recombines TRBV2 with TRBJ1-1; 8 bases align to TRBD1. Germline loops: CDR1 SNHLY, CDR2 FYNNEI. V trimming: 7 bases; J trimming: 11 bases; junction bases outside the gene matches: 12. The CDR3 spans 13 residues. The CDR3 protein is CASTGTGAMLAFF. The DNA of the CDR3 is TGTGCCAGCACCGGGACAGGAGCGATGTTGGCTTTCTTT.

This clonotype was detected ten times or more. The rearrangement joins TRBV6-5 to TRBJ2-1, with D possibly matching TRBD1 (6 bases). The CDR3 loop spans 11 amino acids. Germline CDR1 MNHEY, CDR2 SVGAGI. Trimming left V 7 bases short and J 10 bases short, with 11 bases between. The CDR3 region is CASTGQTEQFF. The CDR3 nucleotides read TGTGCCAGCACTGGACAGACCGAGCAGTTCTTC.

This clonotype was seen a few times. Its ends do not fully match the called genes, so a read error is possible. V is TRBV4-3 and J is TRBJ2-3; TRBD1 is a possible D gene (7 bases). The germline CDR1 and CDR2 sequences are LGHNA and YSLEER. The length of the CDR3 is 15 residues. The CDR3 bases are TGCGCCAGCAGCCAAGAGAGGGTGGGTCAGGGGGGCCGGCATTTT. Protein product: CASSQERVGQGGRHF.

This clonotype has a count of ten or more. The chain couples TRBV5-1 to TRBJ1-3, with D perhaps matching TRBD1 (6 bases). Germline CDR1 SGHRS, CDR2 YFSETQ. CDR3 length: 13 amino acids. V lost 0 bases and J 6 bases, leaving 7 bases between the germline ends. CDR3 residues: CASSLDRENTIYF. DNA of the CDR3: TGCGCCAGCAGCTTGGACAGGGAAAACACCATATATTTT.

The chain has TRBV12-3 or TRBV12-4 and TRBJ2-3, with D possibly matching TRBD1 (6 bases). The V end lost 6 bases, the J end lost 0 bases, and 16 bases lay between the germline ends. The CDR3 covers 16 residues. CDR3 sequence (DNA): TGTGCCAGCAGCAGTCGGGACACTATCAGCACAGATACGCAGTATTTT. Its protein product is CASSSRDTISTDTQYF.

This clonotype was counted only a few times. The CDR3 is CASSLGGVGAFF. The CDR3 DNA is TGTGCCAGCAGCTTAGGGGGTGTAGGGGCTTTCTTT. The chain employs TRBV7-2 and TRBJ1-1; D is unclear. CDR3 length: 12 residues. Trimming left V 1 base short and J 11 bases short, with 11 bases between. Germline CDR1 and CDR2: SGHTA and FQGNSA.

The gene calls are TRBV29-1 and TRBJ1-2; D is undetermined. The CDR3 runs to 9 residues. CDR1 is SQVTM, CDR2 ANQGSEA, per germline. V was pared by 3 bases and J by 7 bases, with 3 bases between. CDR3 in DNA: TGCAGCGTTGAGGGTGGCTACACCTTC. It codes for CSVEGGYTF.

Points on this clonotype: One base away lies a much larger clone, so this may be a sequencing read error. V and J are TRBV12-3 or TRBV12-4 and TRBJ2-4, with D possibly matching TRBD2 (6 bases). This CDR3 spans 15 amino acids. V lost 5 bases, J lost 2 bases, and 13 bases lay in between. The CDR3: CASSLGGPPKNIQYF. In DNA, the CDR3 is TGTGCCAGCAGTCTGGGGGGTCCACCCAAAAACATTCAGTACTTC.

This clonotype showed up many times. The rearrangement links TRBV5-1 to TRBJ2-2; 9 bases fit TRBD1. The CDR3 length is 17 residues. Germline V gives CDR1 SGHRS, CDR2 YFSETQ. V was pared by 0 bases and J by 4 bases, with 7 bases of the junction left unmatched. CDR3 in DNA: TGCGCCAGCAGCTTGGAACTTGACAGGGGGTTCACCGGGGAGCTGTTTTTT. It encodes CASSLELDRGFTGELFF.

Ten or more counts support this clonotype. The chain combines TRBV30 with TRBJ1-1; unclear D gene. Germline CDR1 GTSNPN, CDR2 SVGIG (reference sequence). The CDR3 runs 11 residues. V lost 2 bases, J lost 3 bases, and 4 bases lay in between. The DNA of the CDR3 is TGTGCCTGGAGTCTGGACACTGAAGCTTTCTTT. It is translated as CAWSLDTEAFF.

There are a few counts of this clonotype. The CDR3 bases are TGCGCCAGCAGCCAAGCTGGCGCAGATACGCAGTATTTT. Its protein is CASSQAGADTQYF. This chain uses TRBV4-3 with TRBJ2-3; D uncertain. Trimming pared 1 base from V and 4 bases from J, leaving 6 bases between. Germline V gene data show CDR1 as LGHNA and CDR2 as YSLEER. The CDR3 is 13 amino acids.

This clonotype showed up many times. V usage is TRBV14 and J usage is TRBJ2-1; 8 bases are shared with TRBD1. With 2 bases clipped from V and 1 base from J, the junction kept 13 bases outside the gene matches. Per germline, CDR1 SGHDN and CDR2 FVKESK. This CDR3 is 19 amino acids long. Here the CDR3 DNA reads TGTGCCAGCAGCCAACTGACAGGGGTTGGCGGGATGTCCTACAATGAGCAGTTCTTC. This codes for CASSQLTGVGGMSYNEQFF.

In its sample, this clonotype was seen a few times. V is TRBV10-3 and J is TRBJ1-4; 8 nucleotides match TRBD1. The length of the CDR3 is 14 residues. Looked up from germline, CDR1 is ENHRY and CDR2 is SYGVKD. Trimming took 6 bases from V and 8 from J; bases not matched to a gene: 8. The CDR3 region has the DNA TGTGCCATCAGCGCGACAGGGGATGGAGAAAAACTGTTTTTT. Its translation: CAISATGDGEKLFF.